The present TCR beta chain was sequenced within a study of cytomegalovirus exposure and HLA in healthy donors. The PCR made use of 60 Vbeta and 13 Jbeta primers. Method: immunoSEQ multiplex PCR; TCRdb's copy keeps in-frame clones and lacks some. Here the sample spans 140,000 to 150,000 clones, about three quarters being singletons. V was pared by 5 bases and J by 2 bases, with 13 bases between. The length of the CDR3 is 15 residues. Germline V gene data show CDR1 as MDHEN and CDR2 as SYDVKM. This receptor was obtained from a man in his forties in good health and CMV-seropositive. The sequenced material came from PBMCs. The chain employs TRBV28 and TRBJ2-1; the D is unclear. The CDR3 protein is CASSPSASPYNEQFF. CDR3 DNA: TGTGCCAGCAGTCCCTCAGCGAGTCCCTACAATGAGCAGTTCTTC.